The subject of this entry is one TCR beta chain. Antigen: not known. These data belong to a study of shared clonotypes between healthy human individuals. Broader study findings: The naive CD4 repertoires of a few donors were compared, and around 5% of clonotypes were shared. Exclusively blood specimens were collected; tissue repertoires likely differ.

Assay: immunoSEQ multiplex PCR; the TCRdb copy retains only in-frame clones and omits some. The sample carries over 2 million clones, roughly 90% recorded once. The V gene's germline CDR1 is MGHRA and CDR2 YSYEKL. The CDR3 extends over 13 amino acids. Trimming removed 3 bases at V and 0 bases at J, with 5 bases between. This sequence originates from a man between 18 and 29 years old in good health. Some clones in this sample may be carry-over from other donors' samples. Specimen: naive CD4+ T cells from PBMCs. Subset specified: CD45RA+ positively selected. This chain connects TRBV4-1 to TRBJ1-2, with D uncertain. The CDR3 nucleotides read TGCGCCAGCAGCCAGTTGGCTAACTATGGCTACACCTTC. This encodes CASSQLANYGYTF.